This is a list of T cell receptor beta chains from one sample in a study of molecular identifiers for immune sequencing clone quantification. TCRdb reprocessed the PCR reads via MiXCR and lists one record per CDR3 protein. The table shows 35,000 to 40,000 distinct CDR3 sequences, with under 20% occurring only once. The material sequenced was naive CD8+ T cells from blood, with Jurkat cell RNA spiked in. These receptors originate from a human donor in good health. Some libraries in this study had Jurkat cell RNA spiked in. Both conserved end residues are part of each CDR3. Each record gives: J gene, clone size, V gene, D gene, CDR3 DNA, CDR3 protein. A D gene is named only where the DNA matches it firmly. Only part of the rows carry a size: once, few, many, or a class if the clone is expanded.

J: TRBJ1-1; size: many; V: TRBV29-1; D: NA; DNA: TGCAGCGTTGATGCAGGGTCGTACACTGAAGCTTTCTTT; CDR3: CSVDAGSYTEAFF
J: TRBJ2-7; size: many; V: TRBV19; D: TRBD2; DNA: TGTGCCAGTAGTGTGACTAGCGGGGGGGCCGGCGCAAACTACGAGCAGTACTTC; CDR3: CASSVTSGGAGANYEQYF
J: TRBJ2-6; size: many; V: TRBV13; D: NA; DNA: TGTGCCAGCAGCAATAATAAGGGGCGTCTCTTATCCTCTGGGGCCAACGTCCTGACTTTC; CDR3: CASSNNKGRLLSSGANVLTF
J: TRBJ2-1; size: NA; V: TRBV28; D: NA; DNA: TGTGCCAGCAGCCTCATAGGATGGGAGCAGTTCTTC; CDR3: CASSLIGWEQFF
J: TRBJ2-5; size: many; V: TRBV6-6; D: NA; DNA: TGTGCCAGCAGTTGGGTAGCAGATTACCAAGAGACCCAGTACTTC; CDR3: CASSWVADYQETQYF
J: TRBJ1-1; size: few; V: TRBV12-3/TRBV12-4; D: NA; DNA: TGTGCCGCGGGTTTAGGCCAGGCTTGTTTCTTT; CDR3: CAAGLGQACFF
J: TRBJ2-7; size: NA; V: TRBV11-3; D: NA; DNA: TGTGCCAGCAGCTTAGCCTATGATTACGGGCAGTACTTC; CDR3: CASSLAYDYGQYF
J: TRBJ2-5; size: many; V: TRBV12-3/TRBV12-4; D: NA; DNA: TGTGCCAGCAGCGAGGGGGGGACCCAAGAGACCCAGTACTTC; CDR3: CASSEGGTQETQYF
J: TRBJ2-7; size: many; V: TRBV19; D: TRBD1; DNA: TGTGCCAGTAGCGCAAGGACAGGCAGGGGCCGCGAGCAGTACTTC; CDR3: CASSARTGRGREQYF
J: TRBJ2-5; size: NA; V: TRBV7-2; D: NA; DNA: TGTGCCAGCAGTCCTCGACTCCCGACAAGACTCCCAGAGACCCAGTACTTC; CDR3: CASSPRLPTRLPETQYF
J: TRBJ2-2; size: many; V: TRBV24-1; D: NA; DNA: TGTGCCACCAGTGATTCCCCCGTCCGGGTCGCCGGGGAGCTGTTTTTT; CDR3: CATSDSPVRVAGELFF
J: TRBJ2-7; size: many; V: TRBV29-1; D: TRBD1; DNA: TGCAGCTTCGGGACAGTATACGAGCAGTACTTC; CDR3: CSFGTVYEQYF
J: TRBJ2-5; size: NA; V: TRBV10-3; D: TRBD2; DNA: TGTGCCATCAGTGAGGAACTAGCGGAGACCCAGTACTTC; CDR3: CAISEELAETQYF
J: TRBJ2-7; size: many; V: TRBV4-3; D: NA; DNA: TGCGCCAGCAGCCAAGATCTAGGCTCCTACGAGCAGTACTTC; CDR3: CASSQDLGSYEQYF
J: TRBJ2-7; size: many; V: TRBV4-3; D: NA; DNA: TGCGCCAGCAGCCAAGATCCCCTCGGGGGTAACGTCGACGAGCAGTACTTC; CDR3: CASSQDPLGGNVDEQYF
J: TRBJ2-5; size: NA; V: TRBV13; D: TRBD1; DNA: TGTGCCAGCAGCTGGACAGGCACAGGGACCCAGTGCTTC; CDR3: CASSWTGTGTQCF
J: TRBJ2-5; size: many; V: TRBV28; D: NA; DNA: TGTGCCAGCAGTACCGTGGGCAGGGTCGAGGAGACCCAGTACTTC; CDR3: CASSTVGRVEETQYF
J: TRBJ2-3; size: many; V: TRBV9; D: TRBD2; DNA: TGTGCCAGCAGCGAACGGGGGGGCTGGAGCACAGATACGCAGTATTTT; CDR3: CASSERGGWSTDTQYF
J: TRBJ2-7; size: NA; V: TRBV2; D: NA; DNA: TGTGCCATCGCCGGCCATTCCGGTACCTACGAGCAGTACTTC; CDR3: CAIAGHSGTYEQYF
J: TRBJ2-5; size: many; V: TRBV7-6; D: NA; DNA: TGTGCCAGCAGCCCCGAGACTGGACGCCAAGAGACCCAGTACTTC; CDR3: CASSPETGRQETQYF
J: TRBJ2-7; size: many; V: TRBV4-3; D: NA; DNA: TGCGCCAGCAGCCAAGATTTGGACTACGAGCAGTACTTC; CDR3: CASSQDLDYEQYF
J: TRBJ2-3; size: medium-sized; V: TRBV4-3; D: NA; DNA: TGCGCCAGCAGCCAAGCGCCAGGGTCCACAGCAGATACGCAGTATTTT; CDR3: CASSQAPGSTADTQYF
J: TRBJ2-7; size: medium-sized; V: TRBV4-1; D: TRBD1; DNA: TGCGCCAGCAGCCTGTGGACAGGGGGCGAGCAGTACTTC; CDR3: CASSLWTGGEQYF
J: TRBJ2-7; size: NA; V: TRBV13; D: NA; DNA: TGTGCCAGCAGCCGGGGGACAGTCCACGAGCAGTACTTC; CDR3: CASSRGTVHEQYF
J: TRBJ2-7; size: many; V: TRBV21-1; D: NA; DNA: TGTGCCAGCAGCAAGAATTGGACAGGGGGCGGATACGAGCAGTACTTC; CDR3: CASSKNWTGGGYEQYF
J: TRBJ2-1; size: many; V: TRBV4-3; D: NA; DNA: TGCGCCAGCAGCCAAGGGCCGGGAGTCTCCTACAATGAGCAGTTCTTC; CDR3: CASSQGPGVSYNEQFF
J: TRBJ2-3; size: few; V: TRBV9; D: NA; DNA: TGTGCCAGCAGCGCCGGGGACTTCGGAAGCACAGATACGCAGTATTTT; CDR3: CASSAGDFGSTDTQYF
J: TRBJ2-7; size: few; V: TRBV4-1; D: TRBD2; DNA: TGCGCCAGCAGGGAGCGGGGTTCGTACGAGCAGTACTTC; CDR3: CASRERGSYEQYF
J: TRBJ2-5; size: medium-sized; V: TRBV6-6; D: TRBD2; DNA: TGTGCCAGCAGTTACTCCTCGGGGGGAGAGACCCAGTACTTC; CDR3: CASSYSSGGETQYF
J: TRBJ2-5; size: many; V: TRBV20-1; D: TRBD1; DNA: TGCAGTGCTAGAGTTCCCACCGGGACAGGGGGAGAGACCCAGTACTTC; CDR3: CSARVPTGTGGETQYF
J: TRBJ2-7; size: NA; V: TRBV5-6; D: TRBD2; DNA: TGTGCCAGCAGCTTGGTCGGGGGGTCCGAGCAGTACTTC; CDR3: CASSLVGGSEQYF
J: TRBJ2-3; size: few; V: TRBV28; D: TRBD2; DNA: TGTGCCAGCAGTTTCCCGAGTAGCGGGAGGGCCCATGCAGATACGCAGTATTTT; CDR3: CASSFPSSGRAHADTQYF
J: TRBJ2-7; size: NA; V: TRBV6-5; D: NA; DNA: TGTGCCAGCAGTCAGGGGACGGAGCCCTACGAGCAGTACTTC; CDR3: CASSQGTEPYEQYF
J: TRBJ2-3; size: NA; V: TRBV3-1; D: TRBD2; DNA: TGTGCCAGCAGCCAAGATCTCGGGGGACTAGCGGGTTACCCAGATACGCGGTATTTT; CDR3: CASSQDLGGLAGYPDTRYF
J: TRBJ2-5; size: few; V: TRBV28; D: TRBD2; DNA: TGTGCCGGCGGGGTAGCGGGAGGGCACCAAGAGACCCAGTACTTC; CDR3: CAGGVAGGHQETQYF
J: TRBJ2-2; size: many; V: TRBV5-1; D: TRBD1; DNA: TGCGCCAGCAGCTTGGGACAGGGCTACACCGGGGAGCTGTTTTTT; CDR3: CASSLGQGYTGELFF
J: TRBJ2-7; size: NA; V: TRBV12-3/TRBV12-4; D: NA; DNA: TGTGCCAGCAGTTTCGGGTACGAGCAGTACTTC; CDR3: CASSFGYEQYF
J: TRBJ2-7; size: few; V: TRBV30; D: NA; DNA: TGTGCCTGGAGTTGGGAGAGCTCCTACGGGCAGTACTTC; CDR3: CAWSWESSYGQYF
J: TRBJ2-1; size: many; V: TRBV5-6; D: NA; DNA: TGTGCCAGCAGCTTTCCCGGCAGGAGCAAATACAATGAGCAGTTCTTC; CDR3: CASSFPGRSKYNEQFF
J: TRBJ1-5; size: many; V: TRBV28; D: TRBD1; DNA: TGTGCCAGCAGGCCTAGGACAGGGGGGAATCAGCCCCAGCATTTT; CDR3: CASRPRTGGNQPQHF
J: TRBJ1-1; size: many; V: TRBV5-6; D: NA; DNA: TGTGCCAGCAGCTCCAATACTGAAGCTTTCTTT; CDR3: CASSSNTEAFF
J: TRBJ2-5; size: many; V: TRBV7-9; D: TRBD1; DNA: TGTGCCAGCAGCTATCAGGGGGCGTCTAAGACCCAGTACTTC; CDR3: CASSYQGASKTQYF
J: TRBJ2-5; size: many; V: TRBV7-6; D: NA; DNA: TGTGCCAGCAGCGACAGGGAGACCCAGTACTTC; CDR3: CASSDRETQYF
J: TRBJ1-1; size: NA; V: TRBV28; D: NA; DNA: TGTGCCAGCAGTTTAGGGTTACAGGATGTTGAAGCTTTCTTT; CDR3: CASSLGLQDVEAFF
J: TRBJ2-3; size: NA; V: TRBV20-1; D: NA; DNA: TGCAGTGCTAGAGAGGTAGATACGCAGTATTTT; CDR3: CSAREVDTQYF
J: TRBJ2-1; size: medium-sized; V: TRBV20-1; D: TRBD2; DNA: TGCAGTGCTAGAGATTGGCTAGCGGGGGCTTCTGAGCAGTTCTTC; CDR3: CSARDWLAGASEQFF
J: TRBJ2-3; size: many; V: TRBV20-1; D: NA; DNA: TGCAGTGCTAGGGTCCTAGGTTCTAGCACAGATACGCAGTATTTT; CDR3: CSARVLGSSTDTQYF
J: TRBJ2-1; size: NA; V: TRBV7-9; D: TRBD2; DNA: TGTGCCAGCAGCTTAAGGCGGGAGCCCTACAATGAGCAGTTCTTC; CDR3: CASSLRREPYNEQFF
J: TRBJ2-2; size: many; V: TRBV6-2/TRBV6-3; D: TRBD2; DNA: TGTGCCAGCAGACCCTCAGCGGGAGAGAACACCGGGGAGCTGTTTTTT; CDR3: CASRPSAGENTGELFF
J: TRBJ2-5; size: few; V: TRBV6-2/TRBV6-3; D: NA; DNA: TGTGCCAGCAGTTACTCGGAGACCCAGTACTTC; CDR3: CASSYSETQYF
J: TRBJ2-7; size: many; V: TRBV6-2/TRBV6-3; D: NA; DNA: TGTGCCAGCAGCCCCGAGATGCTCTACGAGCAGTACTTC; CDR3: CASSPEMLYEQYF
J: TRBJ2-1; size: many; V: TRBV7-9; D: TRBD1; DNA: TGTGCCAGCAGTCCCGGGACAGGGCTCGATGAGCAGTTCTTC; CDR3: CASSPGTGLDEQFF
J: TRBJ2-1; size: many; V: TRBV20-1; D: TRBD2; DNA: TGCAGTGCTAGAGATCTGGCCAGCGGGGAAGTCTACAATGAGCAGTTCTTC; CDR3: CSARDLASGEVYNEQFF